Each of the 24 T cell receptor beta chains below was sequenced from the same sample in a study of identifying expanded T cells in peripheral blood. The protocol was immunoSEQ multiplex PCR, while the TCRdb copy is restricted to in-frame clones and leaves out a portion. The sample includes approximately 92,000 clones, roughly 84% of them seen just once. Input material: blood. These receptors all stem from a person aged 18 to 75 in good health.

This rearrangement joins TRBV7-2 to TRBJ1-1; no clear D gene. The CDR3 runs 15 residues. Trimming removed 6 bases from V and 0 bases from J, with 14 bases in between. Germline V CDR1 and CDR2: SGHTA, FQGNSA. The CDR3 coding sequence is TGTGCCAGCAGGCTTCGAGTCGGGGTGAACACTGAAGCTTTCTTT. It is translated as CASRLRVGVNTEAFF.

The V gene is TRBV2, the J gene TRBJ1-2; no reliable D call. Looked up from germline, CDR1 is SNHLY and CDR2 is FYNNEI. The CDR3 spans 14 residues. V was cut by 3 bases and J by 4 bases, with 12 bases left in between. The CDR3 here is CASSDRRPGYGYTF. CDR3 sequence (DNA): TGTGCCAGCAGTGACAGAAGGCCGGGCTATGGCTACACCTTC.

The rearrangement links TRBV6-5 to TRBJ2-5; D perhaps matches TRBD2 (7 bases). Trimming took 4 bases from V and 1 from J, leaving 16 bases between them. This CDR3 is built from 16 residues. Germline V lookup: CDR1 MNHEY, CDR2 SVGAGI. The CDR3 DNA reads as TGTGCCAGCAGTTCCATCGGGGGGCAGCTCCAAGAGACCCAGTACTTC. This sequence encodes CASSSIGGQLQETQYF.

V gene TRBV6-1 combines with J gene TRBJ1-5, with D possibly TRBD1 on 5 matching bases. The CDR3 sequence is 17 residues long. The germline V and J ends were trimmed by 3 bases and 0 bases, with 15 bases remaining between them. Germline V lookup: CDR1 MNHNS, CDR2 SASEGT. The DNA for the CDR3 is TGTGCCAGCAGTGACTTACAGGCCCTCTATAGCAATCAGCCCCAGCATTTT. The encoded protein is CASSDLQALYSNQPQHF.

The chain joins TRBV30 to TRBJ2-5, with TRBD2 matching 12 bases. Germline CDR1 and CDR2: GTSNPN and SVGIG (reference sequence). The J segment lost 9 bases and the V segment lost 1 base, leaving 6 bases of the junction unmatched. This CDR3 has 14 residues. CDR3: CAWSGLAGVGAQYF. The DNA of the CDR3 is TGTGCCTGGAGTGGACTAGCGGGGGTCGGGGCCCAGTACTTC. The variable domain in full, completed from reference TRBV30 and TRBJ2-5, reads SQTIHQWPATLVQPVGSPLSLECTVEGTSNPNLYWYRQAAGRGLQLLFYSVGIGQISSEVPQNLSASRPQDRQFILSSKKLLLSDSGFYLCAWSGLAGVGAQYFGPGTRLLVL.

This clone has just a few counts. The rearrangement links TRBV15 to TRBJ1-5; D possibly corresponds to TRBD1 (5 bases). CDR1 and CDR2 from the germline V gene are LNHNV and YYDKDF (reference sequence). V dropped 0 bases and J dropped 11 bases, with 17 bases sitting between them. The CDR3 extends over 15 amino acids. The CDR3 spells CATSRERGDSGAQHF. The CDR3 bases are TGTGCCACCAGCAGAGAGCGGGGGGACTCGGGAGCCCAGCATTTT.

A single count supports this clone. The genes are TRBV19 and TRBJ1-2; the match to TRBD1 covers 10 bases. Germline CDR1 is LNHDA and CDR2 is SQIVND (reference sequence). This CDR3 region has 15 residues. J lost 6 bases, V lost 0 bases, and 4 bases had no gene match. The CDR3 nucleotides read TGTGCCAGTAGTATAGAGGGACAGGGGTTTGATGGCTACACCTTC. It translates to CASSIEGQGFDGYTF. Using reference TRBV19 and TRBJ1-2 for the parts outside the CDR3, the full variable domain is DGGITQSPKYLFRKEGQNVTLSCEQNLNHDAMYWYRQDPGQGLRLIYYSQIVNDFQKGDIAEGYSVSREKKESFPLTVTSAQKNPTAFYLCASSIEGQGFDGYTFGSGTRLTVV.

The chain uses TRBV10-3 and TRBJ2-5; D unclear. CDR3 size: 14 residues. The V and J ends lost 4 bases and 0 bases respectively, with 9 bases between them. Per germline, CDR1 ENHRY and CDR2 SYGVKD. The CDR3 loop is CAISGGSYQETQYF. The CDR3, as DNA: TGTGCCATCAGTGGGGGTTCGTACCAAGAGACCCAGTACTTC.

This chain connects TRBV5-4 to TRBJ1-2; D gene unclear. The V gene's germline CDR1 is SGHNT and CDR2 YYREEE (reference sequence). The length of the CDR3 is 15 residues. Trimming removed 4 bases from V and 2 bases from J, with 15 bases in between. For the CDR3, the DNA is TGTGCCAGCAGCCCGGGCGGGAGACTAAACTATGGCTACACCTTC. This codes for CASSPGGRLNYGYTF.

The gene calls are TRBV5-1 and TRBJ1-6; maybe TRBD1 (6 bases). Looked up from germline, CDR1 is SGHRS and CDR2 is YFSETQ. CDR3 length: 15 residues. The ends were cut back, 1 base at V and 8 bases at J, with 13 bases in the middle. The CDR3 bases are TGCGCCAGCAGCTTGCAGACAGGAACCGATTCACCCCTCCACTTT. Its translation: CASSLQTGTDSPLHF.

The rearrangement uses TRBV5-1 and TRBJ2-3, with 8 bases fitting TRBD2. V shed 4 bases and J 4 bases; nucleotides not matched to a gene: 11. The CDR3 length is 16 residues. Germline V CDR1 and CDR2: SGHRS, YFSETQ. The CDR3 is CASSRSAGALPDTQYF. Here the CDR3 DNA reads TGCGCCAGCAGCAGATCAGCGGGGGCGTTGCCAGATACGCAGTATTTT.

The chain recombines TRBV6-4 with TRBJ2-3; D gene ambiguous. Looked up from germline, CDR1 is MRHNA and CDR2 is SNTAGT. The CDR3 runs 14 residues. V was trimmed by 6 bases and J by 4 bases, leaving 14 bases between them. The CDR3 sequence is CASSQRSQADTQYF. The DNA for the CDR3 is TGTGCCAGCAGCCAAAGAAGTCAGGCAGATACGCAGTATTTT.

The chain has TRBV25-1 and TRBJ2-5, with D perhaps matching TRBD1 (6 bases). V was clipped by 0 bases and J by 5 bases, with 16 bases between them. From germline, CDR1 is MGHDK and CDR2 SYGVNS. CDR3 size: 16 residues. The CDR3 reads CASSEYGRGWVETQYF. DNA for the CDR3: TGTGCCAGCAGTGAATACGGCAGGGGCTGGGTCGAGACCCAGTACTTC.

This chain uses TRBV27 with TRBJ2-7; 8 positions match TRBD2. Germline CDR1 reads MNHEY; CDR2 reads SMNVEV (reference sequence). The CDR3 totals 15 residues. Germline trimming cut 5 bases from V and 2 bases from J; bases unmatched to any gene: 8. For the CDR3, the DNA is TGTGCCAGCAGTCCCCGGGAGGGGGGGCCCTACGAGCAGTACTTC. It encodes CASSPREGGPYEQYF.

This clone was seen just once. The chain is built from TRBV12-5 and TRBJ2-3; no reliable D call. Germline V lookup: CDR1 LGHNT, CDR2 FRNRAP. Between the trimmed V and J ends, which lost 4 bases and 4 bases, there was a span of 12 bases. The CDR3 spans 14 residues. CDR3 sequence (DNA): TGTGCTAGTGGTTCCTTTCGTGGTTCAGATACGCAGTATTTT. It specifies CASGSFRGSDTQYF.

This chain uses TRBV5-8 with TRBJ1-2; D is undetermined. The germline V gene has CDR1 SGHTS and CDR2 YDEGEE. Trimming stripped 1 base from V and 5 bases from J, with 15 bases between. The CDR3 has 15 residues. The CDR3 nucleotides read TGTGCCAGCAGCTTGTATCAGGAGATCGGTTATGGCTACACCTTC. Translating gives CASSLYQEIGYGYTF. Based on the CDR3 plus reference TRBV5-8 and TRBJ1-2, the full variable domain is EAGVTQSPTHLIKTRGQQATLRCSPISGHTSVYWYQQALGLGLQFLLWYDEGEERNRGNFPPRFSGRQFPNYSSELNVNALELEDSALYLCASSLYQEIGYGYTFGSGTRLTVV.

Only one count was recorded for this clone. The V and J genes are TRBV30 and TRBJ2-7, with D possibly called TRBD1 or TRBD2 (6 bases each). Germline V gene lookup returns CDR1 GTSNPN and CDR2 SVGIG (reference sequence). This CDR3 region has 13 residues. Trimming cost V 1 base and J 4 bases, with 11 bases left between them. CDR3 DNA sequence: TGTGCCTGGAGTGGGAGGGGGGTGTACGAGCAGTACTTC. Its translation is CAWSGRGVYEQYF.

The chain joins TRBV7-2 to TRBJ1-1, with D hard to call. Germline values: CDR1 SGHTA, CDR2 FQGNSA. The CDR3 is 15 amino acids. Trimming removed 8 bases at V and 1 base at J, with 17 bases between. The chain's CDR3 is CASLEGGFGNTEAFF. The CDR3 DNA sequence: TGTGCCAGCTTAGAGGGAGGCTTCGGGAACACTGAAGCTTTCTTT.

The V and J genes are TRBV5-5 and TRBJ1-1; unclear D gene. Germline V gives CDR1 SGHKS, CDR2 YYEKEE (reference sequence). V was cut by 1 base and J by 0 bases, with 13 bases left in between. The CDR3 totals 16 residues. DNA for the CDR3: TGTGCCAGCAGCTTGACCCCAACGGCTATGAACACTGAAGCTTTCTTT. Its protein is CASSLTPTAMNTEAFF.

The chain links TRBV27 to TRBJ2-5; 8 nucleotides match TRBD1. The CDR3 is 14 residues long. The germline V gene has CDR1 MNHEY and CDR2 SMNVEV (reference sequence). V gave up 5 bases and J gave up 6 bases; unmatched junction bases: 8. This chain's CDR3 is CASSPGQGMQTQYF. In DNA form, the CDR3 reads TGTGCCAGCAGTCCCGGACAGGGTATGCAGACCCAGTACTTC.

This CDR3 reads CASRNLLGGNYGYTF. CDR3 nucleotides: TGCGCCAGCAGGAACCTGCTCGGGGGGAACTATGGCTACACCTTC. The chain joins TRBV4-1 to TRBJ1-2; a possible D gene is TRBD1 (5 bases). Germline-derived CDR1 and CDR2 are MGHRA and YSYEKL. The CDR3 loop spans 15 amino acids. Trimming removed 6 bases from V and 2 bases from J, with 16 bases in between.

Only a few counts were recorded for this clone. V is TRBV30 and J is TRBJ1-2, with TRBD1 identical over 7 bases. The CDR3 has 14 amino acids. Germline-derived CDR1 and CDR2 are GTSNPN and SVGIG (reference sequence). The junction had 14 bases not matched to a gene; V was cut back by 5 bases and J by 8 bases. Here the CDR3 DNA reads TGTGCCTGGCATCGACAGGGACTTTCTAGAGGCTACACCTTC. This encodes CAWHRQGLSRGYTF. Based on the CDR3 plus reference TRBV30 and TRBJ1-2, the full variable domain is SQTIHQWPATLVQPVGSPLSLECTVEGTSNPNLYWYRQAAGRGLQLLFYSVGIGQISSEVPQNLSASRPQDRQFILSSKKLLLSDSGFYLCAWHRQGLSRGYTFGSGTRLTVV.

This chain links TRBV7-2 with TRBJ2-3, with D perhaps matching TRBD1 (6 bases). This CDR3 region has 14 residues. Trimming took off 3 bases at V and 5 bases at J, with 12 bases between the two ends. Germline V lookup: CDR1 SGHTA, CDR2 FQGNSA. The CDR3: CASSLMGAQDTQYF. CDR3 DNA sequence: TGTGCCAGCAGCTTGATGGGGGCGCAAGATACGCAGTATTTT.

This clone was detected only once. The V and J genes are TRBV7-9 and TRBJ1-1, with a possible D match to TRBD1 (5 bases). From germline, CDR1 is SEHNR and CDR2 FQNEAQ (reference sequence). The length of the CDR3 is 14 residues. V lost 1 base and J lost 0, with 6 bases in between. In DNA form, the CDR3 reads TGTGCCAGCAGCTTAGGGGGACTGAACACTGAAGCTTTCTTT. Its protein product is CASSLGGLNTEAFF.